The 31 T cell receptor beta chains given below trace back to one sample, sequenced in a study of T cell responses to AZD1222 COVID-19 vaccine. The repertoire was sequenced with immunoSEQ multiplex PCR; TCRdb's copy has only in-frame clones and lacks some. In the table there are under 110,000 clones, 90% of which are singletons. The specimen was peripheral blood, collected on day 0 of AZD1222 vaccination. The receptors were sampled from an adult in good health.

The genes are TRBV28 and TRBJ1-2; D gene unclear. V lost 4 bases and J lost 8, with 14 bases in between. The germline V gene encodes CDR1 MDHEN and CDR2 SYDVKM. The CDR3 runs 13 residues. The CDR3 DNA reads TGTGCCAGCAGTTCTAGGGCAGTCGGGGGCTACACCTTC. Translation: CASSSRAVGGYTF.

This sequence joins TRBV19 and TRBJ1-1, with a weak D call TRBD1 (5 bases). The V end lost 11 bases, the J end lost 0 bases, and 13 bases lay between the germline ends. Germline V CDR1 and CDR2: LNHDA, SQIVND (reference sequence). The CDR3 runs 13 residues. The chain's CDR3 is CAAGTDMNTEAFF. The CDR3 DNA is TGTGCCGCCGGGACGGACATGAACACTGAAGCTTTCTTT.

The genes are TRBV29-1 and TRBJ1-4; a weak D match, TRBD1 (6 bases). V was shortened by 4 bases and J by 8 bases, with 11 bases between the two germline ends. The germline V gene encodes CDR1 SQVTM and CDR2 ANQGSEA. This CDR3 has 12 residues. The CDR3, as DNA: TGCAGCGTTGGTCGGCAGGGGGAAAAACTGTTTTTT. It codes for CSVGRQGEKLFF.

The chain joins TRBV7-8 to TRBJ2-2; D gene unclear. V dropped 0 bases and J dropped 7 bases, with 9 bases sitting between them. This CDR3 spans 14 amino acids. Germline V gene data show CDR1 as SGHVS and CDR2 as FQNEAQ. The CDR3 nucleotides are TGTGCCAGCAGCTTAGCTATCTTAGGCGGGGAGCTGTTTTTT. Residues: CASSLAILGGELFF. The variable domain in full, completed from reference TRBV7-8 and TRBJ2-2, reads GAGVSQSPRYKVAKRGQDVALRCDPISGHVSLFWYQQALGQGPEFLTYFQNEAQLDKSGLPSDRFFAERPEGSVSTLKIQRTQQEDSAVYLCASSLAILGGELFFGEGSRLTVL.

The rearrangement uses TRBV5-4 and TRBJ2-1; 8 bases match TRBD2. The CDR3 has 15 residues. Trimming cost V 7 bases and J 0 bases; bases outside gene matches: 6. From germline, CDR1 is SGHNT and CDR2 YYREEE (reference sequence). DNA of the CDR3: TGTGCCAGCCACCCGGGGGGGGCCTCCTACAATGAGCAGTTCTTC. Residues: CASHPGGASYNEQFF.

The rearrangement links TRBV28 to TRBJ2-3, with 8 positions matching TRBD2. Germline values: CDR1 MDHEN, CDR2 SYDVKM. The V gene end was trimmed by 9 bases and the J gene end by 3 bases; junction bases not matched to a gene: 8. The CDR3 runs 14 residues. The CDR3: CASTGGLSTDTQYF. CDR3 coding DNA: TGTGCCAGTACGGGGGGGTTGTCGACAGATACGCAGTATTTT.

This sequence joins TRBV6-1 and TRBJ2-2; D call uncertain. CDR3 length equals 14 residues. V was cut by 2 bases and J by 3 bases, with 7 bases left in between. Germline V gene data show CDR1 as MNHNS and CDR2 as SASEGT. The CDR3 DNA sequence: TGTGCCAGCAGTGAACTGTGGGACACCGGGGAGCTGTTTTTT. Protein sequence: CASSELWDTGELFF.

The chain recombines TRBV10-3 with TRBJ1-3; D is undetermined. This CDR3 is 13 amino acids long. V was pared by 10 bases and J by 4 bases, with 14 bases between. The V gene's germline CDR1 is ENHRY and CDR2 SYGVKD. DNA of the CDR3: TGTGCCAGCCGGGAGGACGGGGGAAACACCATATATTTT. Protein product: CASREDGGNTIYF.

The chain has TRBV29-1 and TRBJ1-2, with D uncertain. CDR1 is SQVTM and CDR2 is ANQGSEA in the germline V gene. Trimming removed 0 bases at V and 5 bases at J, with 13 bases between. This CDR3 spans 14 amino acids. CDR3 DNA: TGCAGCGTTGAAGATAAATTAAGAAATTATGGCTACACCTTC. This encodes CSVEDKLRNYGYTF.

J is TRBJ2-7 and V is TRBV11-1, with a possible D match to TRBD2 (6 bases). Trimming stripped 7 bases from V and 0 bases from J, with 13 bases between. The CDR3 length is 14 residues. Germline V CDR1 and CDR2: SGHAT, FQDESV (reference sequence). CDR3 loop: CASTTGLGSYEQYF. CDR3 DNA: TGTGCCAGCACCACGGGACTGGGCTCCTACGAGCAGTACTTC.

The gene calls are TRBV6-5 and TRBJ1-4, with TRBD1 as a possible D gene (6 bases). Germline CDR1 reads MNHEY; CDR2 reads SVGAGI. The CDR3 runs 15 residues. Trimming shortened V by 7 bases and J by 7 bases, and 19 bases separated the two germline ends. The CDR3 DNA is TGTGCCAGCACGGGTGGGGGGCTAGAATCTGAAAAACTGTTTTTT. It codes for CASTGGGLESEKLFF.

V usage is TRBV5-4 and J usage is TRBJ2-1; 7 nucleotides align to TRBD1. CDR1 SGHNT and CDR2 YYREEE come from the germline V gene (reference sequence). V lost 4 bases, J lost 6 bases, and 7 bases stayed unmatched. This CDR3 is built from 14 residues. The CDR3: CASSGRDRANEQFF. The CDR3 DNA reads TGTGCCAGCAGCGGCCGGGACAGAGCCAATGAGCAGTTCTTC. The full variable domain, its missing parts supplied by reference TRBV5-4 and TRBJ2-1, is ETGVTQSPTHLIKTRGQQVTLRCSSQSGHNTVSWYQQALGQGPQFIFQYYREEENGRGNFPPRFSGLQFPNYSSELNVNALELDDSALYLCASSGRDRANEQFFGPGTRLTVL.

The rearrangement links TRBV5-5 to TRBJ1-2; 7 bases match TRBD1. Germline V gene lookup returns CDR1 SGHKS and CDR2 YYEKEE (reference sequence). The CDR3 runs 14 residues. The trim removed 0 bases at V and 4 bases at J, leaving 3 bases unmatched. CDR3 bases: TGTGCCAGCAGCTTGGGGGACAGTGTCTATGGCTACACCTTC. Its protein product is CASSLGDSVYGYTF.

J is TRBJ2-1 and V is TRBV20-1; D not resolved. Germline V gene data show CDR1 as DFQATT and CDR2 as SNEGSKA (reference sequence). Deletions cut 3 bases from V and 6 bases from J, with 6 bases between. The CDR3 consists of 11 residues. Written as DNA, the CDR3 is TGCAGTGCTAGTGGTTTCAATGAGCAGTTCTTC. The encoded protein is CSASGFNEQFF.

The chain has TRBV23-1 and TRBJ1-3; TRBD1 might be the D (6 bases). TRBV23-1 is marked as an open reading frame, function uncertain. Between the trimmed V and J ends, which lost 3 bases and 4 bases, there was a span of 10 bases. This CDR3 is built from 14 residues. DNA of the CDR3: TGCGCCAGCAGTCACCCTGGACAGGGAAACACCATATATTTT. Its translation is CASSHPGQGNTIYF.

This clone was observed a few times. The CDR3 coding sequence is TGTGCCACCAGTAGCGGGGGACTAAGCACAGATACGCAGTATTTT. Translating gives CATSSGGLSTDTQYF. The chain couples TRBV24-1 to TRBJ2-3, with 8 nucleotides matching TRBD2. The V gene end was trimmed by 6 bases and the J gene end by 0 bases; junction bases not matched to a gene: 4. Germline assignment: CDR1 KGHDR and CDR2 SFDVKD. This CDR3 contains 15 residues.

This sequence joins TRBV10-3 and TRBJ2-1; the D is unclear. The V gene lost 10 bases and the J gene lost 0 bases, with 13 bases spanning the gap. The CDR3 totals 14 residues. The germline V gene encodes CDR1 ENHRY and CDR2 SYGVKD. The chain's CDR3 is CATSLVSSYNEQFF. DNA of the CDR3: TGTGCCACCTCGCTGGTGAGCTCCTACAATGAGCAGTTCTTC.

V usage is TRBV28 and J usage is TRBJ1-1; D not certain. Germline CDR1 is MDHEN and CDR2 is SYDVKM. Trimming stripped 5 bases from V and 9 bases from J, with 22 bases between. CDR3 length: 15 amino acids. CDR3: CASSPSGVPPTKAFF. The CDR3 nucleotides read TGTGCCAGCAGTCCGTCCGGGGTCCCCCCTACCAAAGCTTTCTTT. Full variable domain (rest looked up from reference TRBV28 and TRBJ1-1): DVKVTQSSRYLVKRTGEKVFLECVQDMDHENMFWYRQDPGLGLRLIYFSYDVKMKEKGDIPEGYSVSREKKERFSLILESASTNQTSMYLCASSPSGVPPTKAFFGQGTRLTVV.

This clone was counted a single time. The chain is built from TRBV7-2 and TRBJ1-3; D gene uncertain. The ends were cut back, 2 bases at V and 4 bases at J, with 9 bases in the middle. CDR1 is SGHTA and CDR2 is FQGNSA in the germline V gene. The CDR3 extends over 14 amino acids. For the CDR3, the DNA is TGTGCCAGCAGCTTAATGATCGGCGGAAACACCATATATTTT. Protein sequence: CASSLMIGGNTIYF.

V is TRBV11-1 and J is TRBJ2-2; D is possibly TRBD2 (6 bases). The germline gives CDR1 SGHAT, CDR2 FQDESV (reference sequence). CDR3 length: 16 residues. V gave up 5 bases and J gave up 7 bases, with 20 bases separating them. The CDR3 DNA reads TGTGCCAGCAGCGAGCGAGGGAGTAGGGGAGGCGGGGAGCTGTTTTTT. This codes for CASSERGSRGGGELFF.

V is TRBV5-1 and J is TRBJ2-1; the D call may be TRBD1 or TRBD2 (5 bases each). This CDR3 spans 19 amino acids. V shed 7 bases and J shed 3 bases, with 29 bases lying between them. Germline V CDR1 and CDR2: SGHRS, YFSETQ. CDR3: CASYDLPGTANSNYNEQFF. Here the CDR3 DNA reads TGCGCCAGCTACGACCTGCCGGGGACGGCGAACTCGAACTACAATGAGCAGTTCTTC.

The chain recombines TRBV19 with TRBJ2-1, with D hard to call. With 3 bases removed from V and 9 bases from J, the gap between germline ends came to 12 bases. The CDR3 spans 13 residues. CDR1 LNHDA and CDR2 SQIVND come from the germline V gene (reference sequence). CDR3 nucleotide sequence: TGTGCCAGTAGTATCGCCTGGTCTGGTGAGCAGTTCTTC. It is translated as CASSIAWSGEQFF.

This chain connects TRBV7-6 to TRBJ1-1, with D perhaps matching TRBD1 (6 bases). This CDR3 spans 16 amino acids. CDR1 and CDR2 (germline): SGHVS, FNYEAQ. With 5 bases removed from V and 5 bases from J, the gap between germline ends came to 21 bases. CDR3 sequence (DNA): TGTGCCAGCAGCCCCGGCTCTAGGGGGGCAAAAACTGAAGCTTTCTTT. Translating gives CASSPGSRGAKTEAFF.

This clone was seen just once. The chain is built from TRBV27 and TRBJ1-1, with D possibly matching TRBD1 (5 bases). The length of the CDR3 is 13 residues. V dropped 2 bases and J dropped 7 bases, with 11 bases sitting between them. CDR1 is MNHEY, CDR2 SMNVEV, per germline (reference sequence). The CDR3 DNA is TGTGCCAGCAGTTTAACGCGGGGGAATGAAGCTTTCTTT. Protein product: CASSLTRGNEAFF.

The CDR3 DNA follows: TGTGCCAGCAGCTTAGTGGGTACCACTAGCACAGATACGCAGTATTTT. Translated, it gives CASSLVGTTSTDTQYF. The chain joins TRBV11-2 to TRBJ2-3; D not resolved. The CDR3 is 16 residues long. V was pared by 1 base and J by 0 bases, with 11 bases between. Germline assignment: CDR1 SGHAT and CDR2 FQNNGV.

A single count supports this clone. This chain links TRBV5-4 with TRBJ1-2; D might be TRBD1 (5 bases). V gave up 4 bases and J gave up 4 bases, with 26 bases separating them. This CDR3 contains 18 residues. CDR1 and CDR2 from the germline V gene are SGHNT and YYREEE (reference sequence). The CDR3 spells CASSHPTVQGAISYGYTF. In DNA form, the CDR3 reads TGTGCCAGCAGCCATCCAACGGTGCAGGGAGCTATTAGCTATGGCTACACCTTC.

This CDR3 is CASSLNRDRAKVGYGYTF. CDR3 nucleotide sequence: TGTGCCAGCAGTTTAAACCGGGACAGGGCAAAGGTTGGATATGGCTACACCTTC. This sequence joins TRBV27 and TRBJ1-2; 9 bases fit TRBD1. The germline CDR1 and CDR2 sequences are MNHEY and SMNVEV (reference sequence). The V and J ends lost 2 bases and 5 bases, in that order; junction bases with no gene match: 15. The CDR3 spans 18 residues.

The rearrangement links TRBV27 to TRBJ1-2; D possibly corresponds to TRBD1 (5 bases). The CDR3 has 13 residues. V was shortened by 6 bases and J by 4 bases, with 12 bases between the two germline ends. The germline V gene has CDR1 MNHEY and CDR2 SMNVEV (reference sequence). The chain's CDR3 is CASSGGVSYGYTF. The CDR3, as DNA: TGTGCCAGCAGCGGGGGGGTTAGCTATGGCTACACCTTC.

This chain uses TRBV19 with TRBJ2-5; TRBD1 or TRBD2 may be the D gene (5 bases each). The V and J ends lost 3 bases and 4 bases respectively, with 15 bases between them. Germline V lookup: CDR1 LNHDA, CDR2 SQIVND (reference sequence). The CDR3 length is 15 residues. The CDR3 bases are TGTGCCAGTAGTATGGGGCGTTCGGGGAGAGAGACCCAGTACTTC. Translating it yields CASSMGRSGRETQYF.

The V and J genes are TRBV24-1 and TRBJ1-5, with D uncertain. The CDR3 covers 13 residues. Per germline, CDR1 KGHDR and CDR2 SFDVKD. V was trimmed by 6 bases and J by 6 bases, leaving 11 bases between them. In DNA, the CDR3 is TGTGCCACCAGTCCATCGGGTGGTCAGCCCCAGCATTTT. This codes for CATSPSGGQPQHF.

The table lists this clone with a count of one. This chain links TRBV28 with TRBJ1-6; 8 nucleotides align to TRBD1. CDR3 length equals 14 residues. V lost 5 bases, J lost 10 bases, and 7 bases stayed unmatched. CDR1 and CDR2 (germline): MDHEN, SYDVKM. CDR3 loop: CASSNGQGSSPLHF. In DNA form, the CDR3 reads TGTGCCAGCAGTAATGGACAGGGCAGCTCACCCCTCCACTTT.